One sample yielded the 12 T cell receptor beta chains listed below, sequenced in a study of beta chain features in type 1 diabetes. Study outcomes and limitations: Shorter TCRB CDR3s, moderately but significantly so, marked every one of the four CD4+ subsets in Type 1 diabetes patients.

The antigens these receptors bind are not known. Expressed TCRB transcripts were sequenced because the entire RNA isolate underwent reverse transcription. Sequenced by immunoSEQ multiplex PCR; TCRdb stores in-frame clones only, minus some. The table has about 160,000 clones, roughly 9% seen once. Sample: central memory CD4+ T cells from blood. These receptors originate from a woman in her twenties or thirties with type 1 diabetes.

This clone has more than one count but fewer than ten. The J gene is TRBJ2-1, the V gene TRBV15, with D uncertain. CDR1 LNHNV and CDR2 YYDKDF come from the germline V gene (reference sequence). The CDR3 has 12 residues. V gave up 0 bases and J gave up 8 bases, with 5 bases separating them. CDR3: CATSRDFDEQFF. Written as DNA, the CDR3 is TGTGCCACCAGCAGAGATTTCGATGAGCAGTTCTTC.

The rearrangement links TRBV6-5 to TRBJ2-1; 8 bases are shared with TRBD1. There are 15 residues in the CDR3. Germline CDR1 is MNHEY and CDR2 is SVGAGI. Trimming at V came to 4 bases and at J to 6 bases, leaving 8 bases not matched to a gene. For the CDR3, the DNA is TGTGCCAGCAGTTCTGGGACAGGCTCGGGCAATGAGCAGTTCTTC. The encoded protein is CASSSGTGSGNEQFF.

This clone was counted only a few times. V usage is TRBV28 and J usage is TRBJ2-1, with TRBD2 identical over 10 bases. With V trimmed by 7 bases and J by 2 bases, 5 bases remained unmatched. This CDR3 comprises 15 residues. The germline CDR1 and CDR2 sequences are MDHEN and SYDVKM. DNA for the CDR3: TGTGCCAGCAACCGGCTAGCGGGAGCCTACAATGAGCAGTTCTTC. The encoded protein is CASNRLAGAYNEQFF.

This clone has ten or more counts. This chain connects TRBV28 to TRBJ2-2; no clear D gene. V lost 3 bases, J lost 4 bases, and 6 bases lay in between. The CDR3 is made up of 13 amino acids. CDR1 and CDR2 (germline): MDHEN, SYDVKM. The CDR3 DNA follows: TGTGCCAGCAGTTTCTCCTCCACCGGGGAGCTGTTTTTT. Encoded protein: CASSFSSTGELFF.

This clone was seen more than once but under ten times. The genes are TRBV29-1 and TRBJ2-5, with 9 bases lining up with TRBD1. The J call is in doubt because the DNA end fits TRBJ2-7 better. Germline V lookup: CDR1 SQVTM, CDR2 ANQGSEA. This CDR3 contains 14 residues. Written as DNA, the CDR3 is TGCAGCGTTGAGCCAGGGACAGGGCGTTACGAGCAGTACTTC. Its protein product is CSVEPGTGRYEQYF.

The chain has TRBV11-2 and TRBJ2-1; tentative D call: TRBD2 (7 bases). Trimming removed 5 bases from V and 3 bases from J, with 14 bases in between. Germline CDR1 is SGHAT and CDR2 is FQNNGV. This CDR3 has 15 residues. The chain's CDR3 is CASSPIGGGYNEQFF. The CDR3 bases are TGTGCCAGCAGCCCAATAGGGGGGGGCTACAATGAGCAGTTCTTC.

The rearrangement joins TRBV28 to TRBJ2-7; 8 bases fit TRBD2. The V gene's germline CDR1 is MDHEN and CDR2 SYDVKM. V lost 6 bases to trimming and J lost 2 bases; unmatched junction nucleotides: 3. CDR3 length equals 13 residues. In DNA form, the CDR3 reads TGTGCCAGCAGCTCAGCGGGGGCCTACGAGCAGTACTTC. It translates to CASSSAGAYEQYF. Combining the CDR3 with reference TRBV28 and TRBJ2-7 gives the whole variable domain DVKVTQSSRYLVKRTGEKVFLECVQDMDHENMFWYRQDPGLGLRLIYFSYDVKMKEKGDIPEGYSVSREKKERFSLILESASTNQTSMYLCASSSAGAYEQYFGPGTRLTVT.

This chain links TRBV25-1 with TRBJ1-2; D gene uncertain. Germline-derived CDR1 and CDR2 are MGHDK and SYGVNS. The CDR3 covers 14 residues. Trimming pared 3 bases from V and 0 bases from J, leaving 8 bases between. DNA of the CDR3: TGTGCCAGCAGTGATGGAGCAGCTAACTATGGCTACACCTTC. Its translation: CASSDGAANYGYTF.

This chain uses TRBV5-6 with TRBJ2-1, with unresolved D. The ends were cut back, 1 base at V and 10 bases at J, with 12 bases in the middle. This CDR3 region has 13 residues. CDR1 and CDR2 from the germline V gene are SGHDT and YYEEEE. The CDR3 is CASSLLQVLEQFF. The DNA of the CDR3 is TGTGCCAGCAGCTTGCTCCAGGTCCTCGAGCAGTTCTTC. Full variable domain (remainder filled in from reference TRBV5-6 and TRBJ2-1): DAGVTQSPTHLIKTRGQQVTLRCSPKSGHDTVSWYQQALGQGPQFIFQYYEEEERQRGNFPDRFSGHQFPNYSSELNVNALLLGDSALYLCASSLLQVLEQFFGPGTRLTVL.

This sequence joins TRBV6-6 and TRBJ1-1; 9 bases fit TRBD1. The CDR3 length is 16 residues. J lost 3 bases, V lost 5 bases, and 10 bases had no gene match. CDR1 and CDR2 from the germline V gene are MNHNY and SVGAGI (reference sequence). CDR3 protein: CASSMDRGGTYTEAFF. CDR3 sequence (DNA): TGTGCCAGCAGTATGGACAGGGGCGGCACGTACACTGAAGCTTTCTTT.

This sequence joins TRBV20-1 and TRBJ2-1; D might be TRBD1 (5 bases). The V gene's germline CDR1 is DFQATT and CDR2 SNEGSKA (reference sequence). This CDR3 spans 11 amino acids. V gave up 5 bases and J gave up 5 bases, with 7 bases separating them. The DNA for the CDR3 is TGCAGTGCTGAAGGGGACAATGAGCAGTTCTTC. Amino acids: CSAEGDNEQFF.

This clone was seen a handful of times. V usage is TRBV9 and J usage is TRBJ1-1; no firm D call. With 0 bases removed from V and 1 base from J, the gap between germline ends came to 4 bases. Germline loops: CDR1 SGDLS, CDR2 YYNGEE. The CDR3 has 13 amino acids. The CDR3, as DNA: TGTGCCAGCAGCGTAGATCAGAACACTGAAGCTTTCTTT. It yields the protein CASSVDQNTEAFF.